This entry lists 20 T cell receptor beta chains sequenced from one sample in a study of T cell repertoires in cytomegalovirus infection. From the reads, TCRdb called clonotypes with MiXCR, one entry per CDR3 protein. The table has a few hundred thousand distinct CDR3 sequences, approximately 25% seen once. Their cognate antigens are unknown. The sample in question was cultured PBMCs, obtained from culture after CMV antigen stimulation. The receptors were gathered from a human donor in good health (CMV status not recorded). Some clones in this sample may be carry-over from other donors' samples.

This clonotype was recorded many times. The chain employs TRBV7-6 and TRBJ2-1; 14 bases agree with TRBD2. With 0 bases clipped from V and 7 bases from J, the junction kept 8 bases outside the gene matches. This CDR3 has 18 residues. Germline values: CDR1 SGHVS, CDR2 FNYEAQ. The CDR3 loop reads CASSLAPGLAGVKNEQFF. In DNA form, the CDR3 reads TGTGCCAGCAGCTTAGCACCGGGACTAGCGGGAGTAAAGAATGAGCAGTTCTTC.

This sequence joins TRBV29-1 and TRBJ2-3, with 10 bases lining up with TRBD1. V shed 5 bases and J 2 bases; nucleotides not matched to a gene: 4. This CDR3 is 14 amino acids long. Germline CDR1 reads SQVTM; CDR2 reads ANQGSEA. CDR3 sequence: CSVRDRGPTDTQYF. Here the CDR3 DNA reads TGCAGCGTTAGGGACAGGGGACCCACAGATACGCAGTATTTT.

Many counts were recorded for this clonotype. This sequence joins TRBV11-2 and TRBJ2-2; D ambiguous. This CDR3 contains 15 residues. The germline V and J ends were trimmed by 0 bases and 4 bases, with 9 bases remaining between them. Germline V gene data show CDR1 as SGHAT and CDR2 as FQNNGV. The CDR3 spells CASSLDLSRTGELFF. DNA of the CDR3: TGTGCCAGCAGCTTAGATCTAAGTCGCACCGGGGAGCTGTTTTTT.

The sample holds a few counts of this clonotype. The CDR3 here is CSASRVGEQFF. In DNA, the CDR3 is TGCAGTGCTAGCAGAGTAGGTGAGCAGTTCTTC. J is TRBJ2-1 and V is TRBV20-1, with unresolved D. Trimming cost V 3 bases and J 9 bases, with 9 bases left between them. The CDR3 consists of 11 residues. Germline CDR1 reads DFQATT; CDR2 reads SNEGSKA (reference sequence).

The chain carries TRBV27 and TRBJ1-4; TRBD1 agrees at 8 bases. Unmatched junction bases numbered 9, after V lost 6 bases and J lost 3 bases. The germline gives CDR1 MNHEY, CDR2 SMNVEV (reference sequence). This CDR3 contains 16 residues. The CDR3 reads CASREDRVGANEKLFF. DNA of the CDR3: TGTGCCAGCAGAGAGGACAGGGTAGGGGCTAATGAAAAACTGTTTTTT.

This chain connects TRBV7-2 to TRBJ2-1, with 9 nucleotides matching TRBD2. V shed 5 bases and J 8 bases; nucleotides not matched to a gene: 10. CDR3 length equals 15 residues. Germline loops: CDR1 SGHTA, CDR2 FQGNSA. CDR3 residues: CASSLSGRVVDEQFF. In nucleotides, the CDR3 is TGTGCCAGCAGCCTTAGCGGGAGAGTCGTCGATGAGCAGTTCTTC.

The rearrangement joins TRBV6-1 to TRBJ2-7; D is unclear. The CDR3 covers 12 residues. CDR1 and CDR2 (germline): MNHNS, SASEGT. V lost 6 bases and J lost 4, with 10 bases in between. This CDR3 is CASSYLCYEQYV. The CDR3 DNA reads as TGTGCCAGCAGCTACCTCTGTTACGAGCAGTACGTC.

The table lists this clonotype with many counts. The chain combines TRBV11-2 with TRBJ2-2, with D possibly TRBD2 on 5 matching bases. From germline, CDR1 is SGHAT and CDR2 FQNNGV. There are 14 residues in the CDR3. V shed 6 bases and J shed 0 bases, with 8 bases lying between them. The CDR3 DNA reads TGTGCCAGCAGGAAGGGAGCGAACACCGGGGAGCTGTTTTTT. Its protein is CASRKGANTGELFF. The complete variable domain, with remaining parts taken from reference TRBV11-2 and TRBJ2-2, reads EAGVAQSPRYKIIEKRQSVAFWCNPISGHATLYWYQQILGQGPKLLIQFQNNGVVDDSQLPKDRFSAERLKGVDSTLKIQPAKLEDSAVYLCASRKGANTGELFFGEGSRLTVL.

In this sample, this clonotype turned up a few times. V is TRBV7-2 and J is TRBJ1-1; a weak D match, TRBD1 (5 bases). Trimming removed 5 bases from V and 4 bases from J, with 14 bases in between. The CDR3 loop spans 14 amino acids. Germline values: CDR1 SGHTA, CDR2 FQGNSA. The CDR3 DNA follows: TGTGCCAGCAGCCCCCGGCAGGGTGTCACTGAAGCTTTCTTT. Translation gives CASSPRQGVTEAFF.

This clonotype has at least ten counts. This chain links TRBV7-2 with TRBJ2-1, with D possibly being TRBD2 (6 bases). Between the trimmed V and J ends, which lost 6 bases and 7 bases, there was a span of 13 bases. This CDR3 comprises 13 residues. The germline CDR1 and CDR2 sequences are SGHTA and FQGNSA. CDR3 protein: CASSSGLVNEQFF. The CDR3, as DNA: TGTGCCAGCAGTTCGGGACTGGTGAATGAGCAGTTCTTC.

The chain employs TRBV19 and TRBJ2-7; TRBD2 aligns across 9 bases. CDR1 and CDR2 (germline): LNHDA, SQIVND (reference sequence). The CDR3 covers 17 residues. J lost 2 bases, V lost 6 bases, and 14 bases had no gene match. The CDR3 loop is CASSQTSGPSRPYEQYF. The CDR3 nucleotides are TGTGCCAGTAGCCAGACTAGCGGTCCCTCCCGCCCCTACGAGCAGTACTTC.

This clonotype was observed at least ten times. The gene calls are TRBV7-2 and TRBJ1-2; D is uncertain. Between the trimmed V and J ends, which lost 1 base and 5 bases, there was a span of 14 bases. The germline gives CDR1 SGHTA, CDR2 FQGNSA. This CDR3 region has 15 residues. CDR3 sequence reads: CASSLGGVGLYGYTF. The CDR3 region has the DNA TGTGCCAGCAGCTTAGGCGGGGTAGGCCTATATGGCTACACCTTC.

The chain links TRBV15 to TRBJ1-2, with 10 bases lining up with TRBD1. The V gene end was trimmed by 1 base and the J gene end by 5 bases; junction bases not matched to a gene: 4. The CDR3 covers 15 residues. Germline loops: CDR1 LNHNV, CDR2 YYDKDF (reference sequence). This CDR3 reads CATSRAGDRGYGYTF. As DNA, the CDR3 is TGTGCCACCAGCAGAGCGGGGGACAGGGGATATGGCTACACCTTC.

This clonotype was observed a handful of times. The CDR3, as DNA: TGTGCCAGCAGCCGACAGGGAGGAGAGACCCAGTACTTC. The encoded protein is CASSRQGGETQYF. V and J are TRBV7-2 and TRBJ2-5; D might be TRBD1 (7 bases). Trimming pared 5 bases from V and 4 bases from J, leaving 11 bases between. Germline V gene sequence: CDR1 SGHTA, CDR2 FQGNSA. The CDR3 is 13 amino acids.

This clonotype appeared many times. The rearrangement uses TRBV7-2 and TRBJ1-1; TRBD1 matches 9 bases. J lost 11 bases, V lost 5 bases, and 15 bases had no gene match. In germline, CDR1 is SGHTA, CDR2 FQGNSA. The CDR3 consists of 15 residues. The CDR3 DNA is TGTGCCAGCAGCCCCAGGGACAGGGCGGGGGGTGACGCTTTCTTT. Protein: CASSPRDRAGGDAFF.

This clonotype was seen a few times. The V and J genes are TRBV28 and TRBJ2-3, with 10 positions matching TRBD2. The junction had 8 bases not matched to a gene; V was cut back by 1 base and J by 7 bases. Germline CDR1 and CDR2: MDHEN and SYDVKM. The CDR3 sequence is 16 residues long. CDR3 bases: TGTGCCAGCAGTTTATTACGGTCTAGCGGGAGAAATACGCAGTATTTT. It codes for CASSLLRSSGRNTQYF.

V is TRBV7-9 and J is TRBJ2-4; the D gene is possibly TRBD2 (5 bases). Germline V gene lookup returns CDR1 SEHNR and CDR2 FQNEAQ (reference sequence). The CDR3 sequence is 15 residues long. The ends were cut back, 5 bases at V and 0 bases at J, with 11 bases in the middle. The CDR3 protein is CASSTKGVAKNIQYF. Written as DNA, the CDR3 is TGTGCCAGCAGCACTAAGGGAGTAGCCAAAAACATTCAGTACTTC.

Only a few counts were recorded for this clonotype. The V gene is TRBV10-3, the J gene TRBJ2-7; 7 bases line up with TRBD2. The CDR3 is made up of 14 amino acids. The germline V gene has CDR1 ENHRY and CDR2 SYGVKD. V lost 5 bases to trimming and J lost 3 bases; unmatched junction nucleotides: 7. CDR3 coding DNA: TGTGCCATCAGTATGTCGGCTAGCGGCTACGAGCAGTACGTC. Protein: CAISMSASGYEQYV.

In its sample, this clonotype was seen a few times. The V and J genes are TRBV7-2 and TRBJ1-5; D is unclear. V shed 8 bases and J shed 3 bases, with 5 bases lying between them. The CDR3 has 11 amino acids. CDR1 is SGHTA, CDR2 FQGNSA, per germline. CDR3 DNA: TGTGCCAGCCCATCCAATCAGCCCCAGCATTTT. Its translation: CASPSNQPQHF. The whole variable domain, filled in from reference TRBV7-2 and TRBJ1-5, reads GAGVSQSPSNKVTEKGKDVELRCDPISGHTALYWYRQSLGQGLEFLIYFQGNSAPDKSGLPSDRFSAERTGGSVSTLTIQRTQQEDSAVYLCASPSNQPQHFGDGTRLSIL.

In regard to this clonotype: Since the CDR3 does not end with the conserved phenylalanine or tryptophan, this likely comes from a read error. V gene TRBV18 combines with J gene TRBJ1-1; TRBD1 agrees at 9 bases. Unmatched junction bases numbered 4, after V lost 2 bases and J lost 3 bases. The CDR3 extends over 15 amino acids. Germline-derived CDR1 and CDR2 are KGHSH and LQKENI. The CDR3 DNA is TGTGCCAGCTCACCAGACAGGGGGTTGTACACTGAAGCTTTCATT. Translating gives CASSPDRGLYTEAFI.